The 32 T cell receptor beta chains listed next were all sequenced from one sample in a study of cytomegalovirus exposure and HLA in healthy donors. The PCR was carried out with 60 Vbeta primers and 13 Jbeta primers. The repertoire was sequenced with immunoSEQ multiplex PCR; TCRdb's copy has only in-frame clones and lacks some. Counted here are 150,000 to 200,000 clones, roughly four fifths occurring once; the ten biggest clones make up 0.95% to 1.1%. Sequenced material: PBMCs. These receptors originate from a woman between 40 and 50 years old in good health and CMV-seronegative.

This clone was counted a few times. V gene TRBV4-2 combines with J gene TRBJ2-2; the D is unclear. Germline assignment: CDR1 LGHNA and CDR2 YNFKEQ. The V end lost 0 bases, the J end lost 6 bases, and 11 bases lay between the germline ends. The CDR3 sequence is 15 residues long. The CDR3, as DNA: TGTGCCAGCAGCCAAGAGCCTAGAGCTGCCGGGGAGCTGTTTTTT. Its protein is CASSQEPRAAGELFF.

The chain links TRBV28 to TRBJ1-1; possible D gene TRBD1, 6 bases. The CDR3 sequence is 13 residues long. V lost 2 bases and J 9 bases, leaving 13 bases between the germline ends. The germline gives CDR1 MDHEN, CDR2 SYDVKM. The CDR3 nucleotides read TGTGCCAGCAGTTTACCCACAGGGCTTCAAGCTTTCTTT. Translation gives CASSLPTGLQAFF.

The chain is built from TRBV7-9 and TRBJ2-7; TRBD2 matches at 7 bases. The CDR3 covers 14 residues. CDR1 SEHNR and CDR2 FQNEAQ come from the germline V gene (reference sequence). Trimming took 2 bases from V and 0 from J; bases not matched to a gene: 1. CDR3 bases: TGTGCCAGCAGCTTACTAGCGGACTCCTACGAGCAGTACTTC. Its translation: CASSLLADSYEQYF.

The chain recombines TRBV10-3 with TRBJ2-1; D perhaps matches TRBD1 (6 bases). The CDR3 runs to 13 residues. Germline values: CDR1 ENHRY, CDR2 SYGVKD. The ends were cut back, 11 bases at V and 0 bases at J, with 11 bases in the middle. The CDR3 protein is CASKDSSYNEQFF. Here the CDR3 DNA reads TGTGCCTCGAAGGACAGCTCCTACAATGAGCAGTTCTTC.

Written as DNA, the CDR3 is TGTGCCAGCAGTCCCCGGCTAGCGAAGGGGACCCAGTACTTC. Its protein is CASSPRLAKGTQYF. The chain joins TRBV6-4 to TRBJ2-5; TRBD2 is a possible D gene (6 bases). CDR3 length: 14 amino acids. Per germline, CDR1 MRHNA and CDR2 SNTAGT. V shed 5 bases and J shed 7 bases, with 17 bases lying between them.

The chain joins TRBV2 to TRBJ2-6, with D maybe TRBD1 (6 bases). This CDR3 region has 14 residues. With 6 bases removed from V and 4 bases from J, the gap between germline ends came to 10 bases. CDR1 and CDR2 (germline): SNHLY, FYNNEI. The CDR3 loop reads CASRGGSGANVLTF. DNA for the CDR3: TGTGCCAGCAGAGGGGGATCCGGGGCCAACGTCCTGACTTTC. Based on the CDR3 plus reference TRBV2 and TRBJ2-6, the full variable domain is EPEVTQTPSHQVTQMGQEVILRCVPISNHLYFYWYRQILGQKVEFLVSFYNNEISEKSEIFDDQFSVERPDGSNFTLKIRSTKLEDSAMYFCASRGGSGANVLTFGAGSRLTVL.

This rearrangement joins TRBV2 to TRBJ2-7; possibly TRBD2 for D (6 bases). Germline V lookup: CDR1 SNHLY, CDR2 FYNNEI. The ends were cut back, 6 bases at V and 0 bases at J, with 15 bases in the middle. CDR3 size: 15 residues. CDR3 nucleotide sequence: TGTGCCAGCAGCTTAGACGCGACTAGCTCCTACGAGCAGTACTTC. It specifies CASSLDATSSYEQYF.

This rearrangement joins TRBV2 to TRBJ1-5; D is uncertain. This CDR3 has 13 residues. Germline assignment: CDR1 SNHLY and CDR2 FYNNEI. V was shortened by 4 bases and J by 4 bases, with 8 bases between the two germline ends. CDR3 protein: CASSVAENQPQHF. The CDR3 nucleotides are TGTGCCAGCAGTGTGGCGGAGAATCAGCCCCAGCATTTT.

V and J are TRBV5-1 and TRBJ2-2, with D perhaps matching TRBD2 (6 bases). Per germline, CDR1 SGHRS and CDR2 YFSETQ. The germline V and J ends were trimmed by 7 bases and 0 bases, with 13 bases remaining between them. This CDR3 is 15 amino acids long. The CDR3 region is CASLSGTSNTGELFF. CDR3 coding DNA: TGCGCCAGCCTCTCCGGGACTTCGAACACCGGGGAGCTGTTTTTT.

As for this clone: The same CDR3 also results from other DNA sequences found in this sample. V gene TRBV20-1 combines with J gene TRBJ2-1; D perhaps matches TRBD2 (5 bases). This CDR3 has 11 amino acids. Germline assignment: CDR1 DFQATT and CDR2 SNEGSKA (reference sequence). V lost 6 bases and J lost 6, with 9 bases in between. The chain's CDR3 is CSAPDSNEQFF. The CDR3 DNA follows: TGCAGTGCCCCGGACTCCAATGAGCAGTTCTTC.

The chain couples TRBV6-1 to TRBJ2-7; perhaps TRBD1 as D (6 bases). CDR1 and CDR2 from the germline V gene are MNHNS and SASEGT. CDR3 length: 16 amino acids. Trimming stripped 3 bases from V and 3 bases from J, with 18 bases between. The CDR3 here is CASSESQGQPHYEQYF. The CDR3 DNA reads TGTGCCAGCAGTGAGAGTCAAGGACAGCCTCACTACGAGCAGTACTTC.

This clone was recorded only once. The J gene is TRBJ2-3, the V gene TRBV19; no clear D. The CDR3 loop spans 13 amino acids. In germline, CDR1 is LNHDA, CDR2 SQIVND (reference sequence). Trimming cost V 7 bases and J 3 bases, with 11 bases left between them. The CDR3 protein is CASNAWQTDTQYF. The CDR3 DNA reads TGTGCCAGTAATGCCTGGCAGACAGATACGCAGTATTTT.

The chain links TRBV7-8 to TRBJ2-1; 13 bases match TRBD2. V lost 5 bases to trimming and J lost 5 bases; unmatched junction nucleotides: 3. This CDR3 region has 15 residues. Germline CDR1 reads SGHVS; CDR2 reads FQNEAQ. CDR3 in DNA: TGTGCCAGCAGCCCGGGACTAGCGGGGAACAATGAGCAGTTCTTC. This gives the protein CASSPGLAGNNEQFF.

The chain is built from TRBV2 and TRBJ2-7; a possible D gene is TRBD1 (5 bases). The V gene's germline CDR1 is SNHLY and CDR2 FYNNEI. Trimming took off 6 bases at V and 5 bases at J, with 14 bases between the two ends. The CDR3 is made up of 13 amino acids. The CDR3 region has the DNA TGTGCCAGCAGCTCTGAAGCAGGGCACGAGCAGTACTTC. Protein sequence: CASSSEAGHEQYF.

This clone was observed a few times. J is TRBJ2-7 and V is TRBV5-1; 7 bases map to TRBD1. The CDR3 has 12 amino acids. In germline, CDR1 is SGHRS, CDR2 YFSETQ. V lost 0 bases and J lost 6; bases outside the gene matches: 0. CDR3 DNA sequence: TGCGCCAGCAGCTTGGACAGGGGCGAGCAGTACTTC. Protein sequence: CASSLDRGEQYF.

The V and J genes are TRBV30 and TRBJ2-2; 9 nucleotides align to TRBD2. The CDR3 has 15 residues. J was trimmed by 4 bases and V by 5 bases; bases with no gene match: 8. Germline CDR1 and CDR2: GTSNPN and SVGIG (reference sequence). This chain's CDR3 is CAWDSGRGATGELFF. In DNA, the CDR3 is TGTGCCTGGGATAGCGGGAGAGGGGCCACCGGGGAGCTGTTTTTT.

The chain has TRBV7-9 and TRBJ2-5; D may be TRBD2 (5 bases). The CDR3 totals 16 residues. Trimming shortened V by 1 base and J by 4 bases, and 16 bases separated the two germline ends. Germline V gives CDR1 SEHNR, CDR2 FQNEAQ (reference sequence). CDR3 in DNA: TGTGCCAGCAGCTTAGATGGAGGCCAGCCTGGAGAGACCCAGTACTTC. Translated: CASSLDGGQPGETQYF.

The V call is TRBV27, the J call TRBJ2-5; 12 nucleotides line up with TRBD2. Germline CDR1 and CDR2: MNHEY and SMNVEV (reference sequence). This CDR3 has 17 amino acids. V was pared by 5 bases and J by 2 bases, with 9 bases of the junction left unmatched. CDR3 region: CASSLTGLAGQQETQYF. In DNA, the CDR3 is TGTGCCAGCAGTCTCACCGGACTAGCGGGGCAACAAGAGACCCAGTACTTC.

The chain recombines TRBV15 with TRBJ1-1, with TRBD1 identical over 8 bases. Germline-derived CDR1 and CDR2 are LNHNV and YYDKDF (reference sequence). Losses at the gene ends were 5 bases for V and 0 bases for J; bases not matched to a gene: 5. The CDR3 spans 15 residues. In DNA form, the CDR3 reads TGTGCCACCAGCCCCGGACAGGGAATGAACACTGAAGCTTTCTTT. This translates into CATSPGQGMNTEAFF. Complete variable domain (other parts from reference TRBV15 and TRBJ1-1): DAMVIQNPRYQVTQFGKPVTLSCSQTLNHNVMYWYQQKSSQAPKLLFHYYDKDFNNEADTPDNFQSRRPNTSFCFLDIRSPGLGDTAMYLCATSPGQGMNTEAFFGQGTRLTVV.

This clone was detected only a few times. The same CDR3 is also encoded by other DNA sequences in this sample. CDR3 protein: CAWNRNTEAFF. CDR3 sequence (DNA): TGTGCCTGGAATAGGAACACTGAAGCTTTCTTT. This chain joins TRBV30 and TRBJ1-1, with unresolved D. The CDR3 length is 11 residues. Germline assignment: CDR1 GTSNPN and CDR2 SVGIG (reference sequence). Trimming took 4 bases from V and 1 from J, leaving 4 bases between them.

This chain links TRBV14 with TRBJ2-7; D remains unclear. Germline CDR1 is SGHDN and CDR2 is FVKESK. V was pared by 1 base and J by 3 bases, with 13 bases between. This CDR3 region has 15 residues. DNA of the CDR3: TGTGCCAGCAGCCAAGGGAGAGGTAGCCACTACGAGCAGTACTTC. Translation: CASSQGRGSHYEQYF.

The chain recombines TRBV6-5 with TRBJ1-2; TRBD1 might be the D (5 bases). Germline V gives CDR1 MNHEY, CDR2 SVGAGI. This CDR3 has 14 amino acids. The germline V and J ends were trimmed by 0 bases and 1 base, with 6 bases remaining between them. CDR3 sequence (DNA): TGTGCCAGCAGTTACTCTGACAGTAACTATGGCTACACCTTC. It translates to CASSYSDSNYGYTF.

The chain has TRBV30 and TRBJ1-1; D gene uncertain. From germline, CDR1 is GTSNPN and CDR2 SVGIG (reference sequence). This CDR3 region has 13 residues. V was trimmed by 5 bases and J by 11 bases, leaving 21 bases between them. The CDR3 loop reads CAWGRHEREKAFF. The CDR3 coding sequence is TGTGCCTGGGGGCGGCACGAGAGGGAGAAGGCTTTCTTT.

The chain recombines TRBV7-9 with TRBJ2-7; 8 bases fit TRBD2. The CDR3 is made up of 14 amino acids. The germline gives CDR1 SEHNR, CDR2 FQNEAQ (reference sequence). V lost 5 bases to trimming and J lost 4 bases; unmatched junction nucleotides: 7. CDR3 nucleotides: TGTGCCAGCAGCCCCACGGGAGGGATGTACGAGCAGTACTTC. It specifies CASSPTGGMYEQYF.

J is TRBJ2-5 and V is TRBV6-5, with 11 nucleotides matching TRBD1. Gene TRBJ2-7 matches the end of the DNA better, so the J call may be wrong. The CDR3 contains 13 residues. Germline V lookup: CDR1 MNHEY, CDR2 SVGAGI. CDR3 coding DNA: TGTGCCAGCAGTGGGACAGGGGGTGGCGAGCAGTACTTC. Protein product: CASSGTGGGEQYF.

V gene TRBV2 combines with J gene TRBJ2-5; tentative D call: TRBD2 (7 bases). With 11 bases removed from V and 1 base from J, the gap between germline ends came to 14 bases. The CDR3 has 13 residues. Germline loops: CDR1 SNHLY, CDR2 FYNNEI. CDR3 DNA: TGTGCCTGCTTGGGGGGGCTCCAAGAGACCCAGTACTTC. Translating it yields CACLGGLQETQYF.

V and J are TRBV28 and TRBJ1-2; 9 positions agree with TRBD1. V shed 2 bases, J shed 7 bases, and the junction held 5 bases outside the gene matches. CDR1 MDHEN and CDR2 SYDVKM come from the germline V gene. The CDR3 spans 14 residues. Here the CDR3 reads CASSLGTGRTGYTF. CDR3 coding DNA: TGTGCCAGCAGTTTAGGGACAGGGAGGACTGGCTACACCTTC.

This chain uses TRBV7-2 with TRBJ2-5; TRBD2 matches at 9 bases. The CDR3 runs to 18 residues. Trimming at V came to 4 bases and at J to 5 bases, leaving 17 bases not matched to a gene. Per germline, CDR1 SGHTA and CDR2 FQGNSA. CDR3 loop: CASSSGGAGGPVRETQYF. CDR3 coding DNA: TGTGCCAGCAGCTCCGGAGGGGCGGGAGGGCCAGTTCGGGAGACCCAGTACTTC.

This clone has just a few counts. This rearrangement joins TRBV5-4 to TRBJ1-2; D may be TRBD1 (5 bases). V lost 4 bases and J lost 2, with 18 bases in between. Germline V gene data show CDR1 as SGHNT and CDR2 as YYREEE (reference sequence). CDR3 length: 16 amino acids. This chain's CDR3 is CASSHSRGTPNYGYTF. In nucleotides, the CDR3 is TGTGCCAGCAGCCATTCAAGAGGGACTCCCAACTATGGCTACACCTTC.

This clone was seen just once. V and J are TRBV6-1 and TRBJ2-7, with D possibly being TRBD1 (6 bases). The V gene lost 3 bases and the J gene lost 5 bases, with 20 bases spanning the gap. CDR1 is MNHNS and CDR2 is SASEGT in the germline V gene. CDR3 length: 16 residues. CDR3 residues: CASSDGGVQGSDEQYF. CDR3 in DNA: TGTGCCAGCAGTGATGGGGGTGTACAGGGTAGCGACGAGCAGTACTTC.

The rearrangement uses TRBV5-1 and TRBJ2-5; no firm D call. The CDR3 length is 14 residues. CDR1 is SGHRS and CDR2 is YFSETQ in the germline V gene. The ends were cut back, 7 bases at V and 3 bases at J, with 16 bases in the middle. CDR3: CASSSVQTEETQYF. The CDR3 coding sequence is TGCGCCAGCTCCTCGGTACAGACCGAAGAGACCCAGTACTTC.

This clone was observed a few times. This sequence joins TRBV6-1 and TRBJ1-1; no clear D gene. Trimming removed 1 base from V and 7 bases from J, with 16 bases in between. There are 15 residues in the CDR3. Germline V gene data show CDR1 as MNHNS and CDR2 as SASEGT. This chain's CDR3 is CASSEVVEVPLEAFF. CDR3 DNA: TGTGCCAGCAGTGAAGTCGTGGAGGTTCCCCTTGAAGCTTTCTTT.